This T cell receptor beta chain is drawn from a study of control samples from healthy donors and cancer patients. Sequenced by immunoSEQ multiplex PCR; TCRdb stores in-frame clones only, minus some. This table has fewer than 30,000 clones, about 83% appearing once. Looked up from germline, CDR1 is MDHEN and CDR2 is SYDVKM. The V end was cut by 6 bases, the J end by 2 bases, with 10 bases between. The CDR3 is 13 residues long. The source material was PBMCs. This chain connects TRBV28 to TRBJ2-5; D is unclear. The receptor's source is a woman aged 40 to 50 with lung cancer. CDR3 in DNA: TGTGCCAGCAGCCCGTCTGGACAAGAGACCCAGTACTTC. This translates into CASSPSGQETQYF.